Listed below are T cell receptor beta chains from one sample, sequenced in a study of identical twins. TCRdb re-analysed the 5' RACE reads in MiXCR, keeping a single row per CDR3 protein. The table lists fewer than 650,000 distinct CDR3 sequences, roughly 9.9% of them singletons. This sample also belongs to another study, concerning yellow fever vaccine responses in identical twins.

What was sequenced was PBMCs. Receptors were obtained from a woman aged 18-29 years in good health. The CDR3 runs from the conserved cysteine through the conserved F or W. The order of the fields is CDR3 DNA, CDR3 protein, clone size, V gene, J gene, D gene. A D gene is named only where the DNA matches it firmly. Some rows mark clone size as missing; the rest say once, few, many or name a class of expanded clone.

CDR3 DNA: TGTGCCATCAGTGAGTCGGGGGGGGATTCGGCCGCTTTCTTT
CDR3 protein: CAISESGGDSAAFF
clone size: .
V gene: TRBV10-3
J gene: TRBJ1-1
D gene: .

CDR3 DNA: TGCAGCGTTGTGGGACTAGAATTTACTGGCTACGAGCAGTACTTC
CDR3 protein: CSVVGLEFTGYEQYF
clone size: .
V gene: TRBV29-1
J gene: TRBJ2-7
D gene: TRBD2

CDR3 DNA: TGTGCCACCGGACAGAGCTACGAGCAGTACTTC
CDR3 protein: CATGQSYEQYF
clone size: .
V gene: TRBV7-8
J gene: TRBJ2-7
D gene: .

CDR3 DNA: TGTGCCAGTCTGGGACAGATGTACGAGCAGTACTTC
CDR3 protein: CASLGQMYEQYF
clone size: .
V gene: TRBV6-6
J gene: TRBJ2-7
D gene: TRBD1

CDR3 DNA: TGTGCCAGCAGTCTTCGACTAGCGGGAATGGGGACAGATACGCAGTATTTT
CDR3 protein: CASSLRLAGMGTDTQYF
clone size: few
V gene: TRBV27
J gene: TRBJ2-3
D gene: TRBD2

CDR3 DNA: TGTGCCAGCAGTTCTCTCGGGAAGGCAGATACGCAGTATTTT
CDR3 protein: CASSSLGKADTQYF
clone size: .
V gene: TRBV12-3/TRBV12-4
J gene: TRBJ2-3
D gene: .

CDR3 DNA: TGTGCCAGCGGAACAGGGTTTGGTAATTCACCCCTCCACTTT
CDR3 protein: CASGTGFGNSPLHF
clone size: few
V gene: TRBV12-3/TRBV12-4
J gene: TRBJ1-6
D gene: .

CDR3 DNA: TGCAGTGCTAGAGAATCAGGGATGGCTGAAGCTTTCTTT
CDR3 protein: CSARESGMAEAFF
clone size: few
V gene: TRBV20-1
J gene: TRBJ1-1
D gene: .

CDR3 DNA: TGCGCCAGCAGGTCGGGATCAGGCTCCTACGAGCAGTACTTC
CDR3 protein: CASRSGSGSYEQYF
clone size: many
V gene: TRBV5-1
J gene: TRBJ2-7
D gene: .

CDR3 DNA: TGCGCCAGCAGCTTGGACCCGGGGGAGACCCAGTACTTC
CDR3 protein: CASSLDPGETQYF
clone size: many
V gene: TRBV5-1
J gene: TRBJ2-5
D gene: .

CDR3 DNA: TGTGCCAGCAGCCAGGATTTCGGAAAAGATGAGACCCAGTACTTC
CDR3 protein: CASSQDFGKDETQYF
clone size: few
V gene: TRBV3-1
J gene: TRBJ2-5
D gene: .

CDR3 DNA: TGTGCCACCGGGACAGGGGTGACTGAAGCTTTCTTT
CDR3 protein: CATGTGVTEAFF
clone size: many
V gene: TRBV25-1
J gene: TRBJ1-1
D gene: TRBD1

CDR3 DNA: TGTGCCAGCAGTTTTTTAACGGGGGGCTCAGGGGATACGCAGTATTTT
CDR3 protein: CASSFLTGGSGDTQYF
clone size: many
V gene: TRBV9
J gene: TRBJ2-3
D gene: .

CDR3 DNA: TGTGCCAGCAGTTATGGAACGACAGGAGCAAACATTCAGTACTTC
CDR3 protein: CASSYGTTGANIQYF
clone size: many
V gene: TRBV6-2/TRBV6-3
J gene: TRBJ2-4
D gene: .

CDR3 DNA: TGTGCCAGCGGTAACCTTGATCGGGGGGCCAATGAGCAGTTCTTC
CDR3 protein: CASGNLDRGANEQFF
clone size: many
V gene: TRBV12-3/TRBV12-4
J gene: TRBJ2-1
D gene: .

CDR3 DNA: TGTGCCAGCAGTCCCGGGGGTCTAGCGGGAGAATTCGGACAAGAGACCCAGTACTTC
CDR3 protein: CASSPGGLAGEFGQETQYF
clone size: .
V gene: TRBV6-2/TRBV6-3
J gene: TRBJ2-5
D gene: TRBD2

CDR3 DNA: TGTGCCAGCTCACCTTCGCTAGCGGGAGGGCCGAGCTCCTACAATGAGCAGTTCTTC
CDR3 protein: CASSPSLAGGPSSYNEQFF
clone size: many
V gene: TRBV18
J gene: TRBJ2-1
D gene: TRBD2

CDR3 DNA: TGCAGTGCTAGGGACATGTCGGGACAGAACTCCTACAATGAGCAGTTCTTC
CDR3 protein: CSARDMSGQNSYNEQFF
clone size: few
V gene: TRBV20-1
J gene: TRBJ2-1
D gene: TRBD1

CDR3 DNA: TGTGCCAGCAGCCCAGTGACAGGCTCTAATGAAAAACTGTTTTTT
CDR3 protein: CASSPVTGSNEKLFF
clone size: .
V gene: TRBV7-2
J gene: TRBJ1-4
D gene: .

CDR3 DNA: TGCAGCGCCCTTGGGGGGCGTTCAGATACGCAGTATTTT
CDR3 protein: CSALGGRSDTQYF
clone size: many
V gene: TRBV29-1
J gene: TRBJ2-3
D gene: .

CDR3 DNA: TGTGCCAGCAGCTACGGACAGGTCGGAAACACCATATATTTT
CDR3 protein: CASSYGQVGNTIYF
clone size: .
V gene: TRBV7-9
J gene: TRBJ1-3
D gene: TRBD1

CDR3 DNA: TGCGCCAGCAGCCAAGAACTGGGACAGGGGGACTACGAGCAGTACTTC
CDR3 protein: CASSQELGQGDYEQYF
clone size: .
V gene: TRBV4-1
J gene: TRBJ2-7
D gene: TRBD1

CDR3 DNA: TGTGCCACCTCCGACGACTCCTATAATTCACCCCTCCACTTT
CDR3 protein: CATSDDSYNSPLHF
clone size: many
V gene: TRBV25-1
J gene: TRBJ1-6
D gene: .

CDR3 DNA: TGCAGCGTACAGAGGAAGGTTTCTAATGAAAAACTGTTTTTT
CDR3 protein: CSVQRKVSNEKLFF
clone size: .
V gene: TRBV29-1
J gene: TRBJ1-4
D gene: .

CDR3 DNA: TGTGCCAGCAGCGTAGCGGGGAACAATGAGCAGTTCTTC
CDR3 protein: CASSVAGNNEQFF
clone size: many
V gene: TRBV9
J gene: TRBJ2-1
D gene: .

CDR3 DNA: TGCGCCAGCAGCTTCCCCGGGACTCATGCGCCCAACGTCTACGAGCAGTACTTC
CDR3 protein: CASSFPGTHAPNVYEQYF
clone size: few
V gene: TRBV5-1
J gene: TRBJ2-7
D gene: .

CDR3 DNA: TGCAGTGCTACAGGGCCTTTGACTGAAGCTTTCTTT
CDR3 protein: CSATGPLTEAFF
clone size: .
V gene: TRBV20-1
J gene: TRBJ1-1
D gene: .

CDR3 DNA: TGTGCCAGCAGCCCTCGGGCCTCCGCCCTTAGCACGGATACGCAGTATTTT
CDR3 protein: CASSPRASALSTDTQYF
clone size: .
V gene: TRBV9
J gene: TRBJ2-3
D gene: .

CDR3 DNA: TGTGCCATCAGGATAGACAGCCTTGGGGACGAGCAGTACTTC
CDR3 protein: CAIRIDSLGDEQYF
clone size: many
V gene: TRBV10-3
J gene: TRBJ2-7
D gene: .

CDR3 DNA: TGTGCCAGCAAAGGGACGTCACTAGAGACCCAGTACTTC
CDR3 protein: CASKGTSLETQYF
clone size: .
V gene: TRBV2
J gene: TRBJ2-5
D gene: .

CDR3 DNA: TGTGCCAGCAGAGACCTAGCGGGAGGGCCTGTGGATACGCAGTATTTT
CDR3 protein: CASRDLAGGPVDTQYF
clone size: few
V gene: TRBV6-1
J gene: TRBJ2-3
D gene: TRBD2

CDR3 DNA: TGTGCCATCGACCAAGGGCGAGGCTCCTACAATGAGCAGTTCTTC
CDR3 protein: CAIDQGRGSYNEQFF
clone size: many
V gene: TRBV10-3
J gene: TRBJ2-1
D gene: .

CDR3 DNA: TGCGCCAGCAGTGAGTCCAGGGCCGTCACAGATACGCAGTATTTT
CDR3 protein: CASSESRAVTDTQYF
clone size: few
V gene: TRBV10-1
J gene: TRBJ2-3
D gene: .

CDR3 DNA: TGCAGTGCTAGAGACCGGTGGAACACAGATACGCAGTATTTT
CDR3 protein: CSARDRWNTDTQYF
clone size: few
V gene: TRBV20-1
J gene: TRBJ2-3
D gene: .

CDR3 DNA: TGTGCCAGCAGCTCAAATGTAGGCGGGGGGGCGGGTGAGCAGTTCTTC
CDR3 protein: CASSSNVGGGAGEQFF
clone size: many
V gene: TRBV9
J gene: TRBJ2-1
D gene: TRBD2

CDR3 DNA: TGTGCCAGCAGCTTACTCCTACATACGCAGTATTTT
CDR3 protein: CASSLLLHTQYF
clone size: many
V gene: TRBV7-2
J gene: TRBJ2-3
D gene: .

CDR3 DNA: TGTGCCAGCAGCCCGATTAACACCGGGGAGCTGTTTTTT
CDR3 protein: CASSPINTGELFF
clone size: many
V gene: TRBV7-2
J gene: TRBJ2-2
D gene: .

CDR3 DNA: TGCAGTGCTAGAGATCCGCTAGCGGGAATAAATGAGCAGTTCTTC
CDR3 protein: CSARDPLAGINEQFF
clone size: .
V gene: TRBV20-1
J gene: TRBJ2-1
D gene: TRBD2

CDR3 DNA: TGTGCCAGCAGGGGTCAGTACACCGGGGAGCTGTTTTTT
CDR3 protein: CASRGQYTGELFF
clone size: few
V gene: TRBV5-6
J gene: TRBJ2-2
D gene: .

CDR3 DNA: TGTGCCAGCAGTCCCCAGGGTCTCCAGATACGGAGCAATCAGCCCCAGCATTTT
CDR3 protein: CASSPQGLQIRSNQPQHF
clone size: .
V gene: TRBV27
J gene: TRBJ1-5
D gene: .

CDR3 DNA: TGCGCCAGCAGCTTGATGGACAGGGGAATCACTGAAGCTTTCTTT
CDR3 protein: CASSLMDRGITEAFF
clone size: many
V gene: TRBV5-1
J gene: TRBJ1-1
D gene: TRBD1

CDR3 DNA: TGCGCCAGCAGCTTGGCCGTGACAGGGCATCGGGCGAGTCCCTACGAGCAGTACTTC
CDR3 protein: CASSLAVTGHRASPYEQYF
clone size: .
V gene: TRBV5-1
J gene: TRBJ2-7
D gene: TRBD1

CDR3 DNA: TGCAGCTTCTTTCCCAGCGGGACCTCCTACAATGAGCATTTCTTC
CDR3 protein: CSFFPSGTSYNEHFF
clone size: .
V gene: TRBV29-1
J gene: TRBJ2-1
D gene: TRBD2

CDR3 DNA: TGTGCCAGCAGCTTCGGGACAGGATCTGTTCAGCCCCAGCATTTT
CDR3 protein: CASSFGTGSVQPQHF
clone size: many
V gene: TRBV5-6
J gene: TRBJ1-5
D gene: TRBD1

CDR3 DNA: TGTGCCACCGCGGCTAGCACAGATACGCAGTATTTT
CDR3 protein: CATAASTDTQYF
clone size: .
V gene: TRBV24-1
J gene: TRBJ2-3
D gene: .

CDR3 DNA: TGCAGTGCTAGGGACGGGACAGGGCATTCACCCCTCCACTTT
CDR3 protein: CSARDGTGHSPLHF
clone size: .
V gene: TRBV20-1
J gene: TRBJ1-6
D gene: TRBD1

CDR3 DNA: TGTGCCAGCAGCTTAGTTAGGCTAGCGGATACGCAGTATTTT
CDR3 protein: CASSLVRLADTQYF
clone size: .
V gene: TRBV7-8
J gene: TRBJ2-3
D gene: .

CDR3 DNA: TGCGCCAGCACCGAGGGGGCCCCACACTTC
CDR3 protein: CASTEGAPHF
clone size: few
V gene: TRBV5-1
J gene: TRBJ2-4
D gene: TRBD1

CDR3 DNA: TGTGCCAGCAGTTCCGGGGGGCGAACTGTTTCAGATACGCAGTATTTT
CDR3 protein: CASSSGGRTVSDTQYF
clone size: many
V gene: TRBV7-3
J gene: TRBJ2-3
D gene: .

CDR3 DNA: TGCAGTGCTACCACTCAGGCCGGGCGTAATGAAAAACTGTTTTTT
CDR3 protein: CSATTQAGRNEKLFF
clone size: few
V gene: TRBV20-1
J gene: TRBJ1-4
D gene: .

CDR3 DNA: TGTGCCAGCAGCCCTGGGACTAACATCTACGAGCAGTACTTC
CDR3 protein: CASSPGTNIYEQYF
clone size: .
V gene: TRBV7-6
J gene: TRBJ2-7
D gene: TRBD2

CDR3 DNA: TGCGCCAGCAGCTCCTTAGCGGGAGTTGGGGGTGAGCAGTTCTTC
CDR3 protein: CASSSLAGVGGEQFF
clone size: .
V gene: TRBV5-1
J gene: TRBJ2-1
D gene: TRBD2